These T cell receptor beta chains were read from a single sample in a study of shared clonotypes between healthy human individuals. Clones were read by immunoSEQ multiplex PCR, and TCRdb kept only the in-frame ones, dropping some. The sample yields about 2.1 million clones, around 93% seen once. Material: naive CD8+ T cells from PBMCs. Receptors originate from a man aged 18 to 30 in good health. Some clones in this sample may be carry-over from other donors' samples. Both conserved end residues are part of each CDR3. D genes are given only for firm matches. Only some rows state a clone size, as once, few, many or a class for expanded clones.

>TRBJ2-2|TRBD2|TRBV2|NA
TGTGCCAGCAGTGCCGGACTAGCGGGAGACACCGGGGAGCTGTTTTTT
CASSAGLAGDTGELFF
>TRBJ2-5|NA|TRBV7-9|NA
TGTGCCAGCAGGGATGCCGGGAGTCCCGGTGGGACCCAGTACTTC
CASRDAGSPGGTQYF
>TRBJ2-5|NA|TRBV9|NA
TGTGCCAGCAGCGTAGGGGACTCAAGCGGGGAGACCCAGTACTTC
CASSVGDSSGETQYF
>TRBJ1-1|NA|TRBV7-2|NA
TGTGCCAGCAGCTTAGTGGGGGGGAAGACTTTCTTT
CASSLVGGKTFF
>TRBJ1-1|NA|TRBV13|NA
TGTGCCAGCAGCAGTGACAGGAAGGGCACTGAAGCTTTCTTT
CASSSDRKGTEAFF
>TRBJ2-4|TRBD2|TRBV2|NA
TGTGCCAGCAGTGAACTTAGCGGGAGTGGGTACTTC
CASSELSGSGYF
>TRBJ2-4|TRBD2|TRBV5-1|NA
TGCGCCAGCAGCTGGGGAGGGGACTTCCCACCTAGCCCCAAAAACATTCAGTACTTC
CASSWGGDFPPSPKNIQYF
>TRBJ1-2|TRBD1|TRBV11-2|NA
TGTGCCAGCAGCTTGGCCCCGGGACAGGCCAACTATGGCTACACCTTC
CASSLAPGQANYGYTF
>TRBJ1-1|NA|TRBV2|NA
TGTGCCAGCAGTGAACTTTCCGGTACTGAAGCTTTCTTT
CASSELSGTEAFF
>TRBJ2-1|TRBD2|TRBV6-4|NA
TGTGCCAGCAGTGAAGCGGGAATCAGCAATGAGCAGTTCTTC
CASSEAGISNEQFF
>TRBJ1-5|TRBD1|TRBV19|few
TGTGCCACTGGACAGGGCTATCAGCCCCAGCATTTT
CATGQGYQPQHF
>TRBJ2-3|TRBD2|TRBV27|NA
TGTGCCAGCAGGGGTACTAGCGCCTACACAGATACGCAGTATTTT
CASRGTSAYTDTQYF
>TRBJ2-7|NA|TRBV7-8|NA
TGTGCCAGCAGCTTAGCGCGTTCCAATACAGACCCTTCCTACGAGCAGTACTTC
CASSLARSNTDPSYEQYF
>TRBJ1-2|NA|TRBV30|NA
TGTGCCTGGAATCCCTCCGACGACAGCGCGACCTATGGCTACACCTTC
CAWNPSDDSATYGYTF
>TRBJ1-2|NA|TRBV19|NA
TGTGCCAGTACCATGAGGCGGTACCTGAGCCCTGGCTACACCTTC
CASTMRRYLSPGYTF
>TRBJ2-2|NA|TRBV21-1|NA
TGTGCCAGCAGCAACCGCCACAATCAGATAAAAACCGGGGAGCTGTTTTTT
CASSNRHNQIKTGELFF
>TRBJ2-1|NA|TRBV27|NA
TGTGCCAGCAGTCTAATAGCGGCTAGCTCCTACAATGAGCAGTTCTTC
CASSLIAASSYNEQFF
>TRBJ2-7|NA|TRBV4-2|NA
TGTGCCAGCAGCCAAGGGGGGAGAAGGGGCGACGAGCAGTACTTC
CASSQGGRRGDEQYF
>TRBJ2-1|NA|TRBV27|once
TGTGCCAGCAGTTTTAGAGAGGGCGCGGATGAGCAGTTCTTC
CASSFREGADEQFF
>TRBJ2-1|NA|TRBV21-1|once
TGTGCCAGCAACCCCGGACTAGCGGGAGGGCCTGTGAATGAGCAGTTCTTC
CASNPGLAGGPVNEQFF
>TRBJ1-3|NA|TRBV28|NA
TGTGCCAGCAGTTTTGGTAGTCCTGGAAACACCATATATTTT
CASSFGSPGNTIYF
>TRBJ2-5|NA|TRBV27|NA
TGTGCCAGCAGTTTCCGGACGGGAAAGTACCAAGAGACCCAGTACTTC
CASSFRTGKYQETQYF
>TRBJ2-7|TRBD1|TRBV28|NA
TGTGCCAGCAGTACCCTAGGACAGGCCCTAACCGGCGAGCAGTACTTC
CASSTLGQALTGEQYF
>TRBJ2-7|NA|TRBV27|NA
TGTGCCAGCACCTCGAGGGCAGGGATCGAGCAGTACTTC
CASTSRAGIEQYF
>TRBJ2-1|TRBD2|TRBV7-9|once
TGTGCCAGCAGTACTCCTAAGGGACTAGGGGTGGCAAGCGATGAGCAGTTCTTC
CASSTPKGLGVASDEQFF
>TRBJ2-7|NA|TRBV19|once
TGTGCCAGTAGTATAGGACCAGGGAACCACGAGCAGTACTTC
CASSIGPGNHEQYF
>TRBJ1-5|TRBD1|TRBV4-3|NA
TGCGCCAGCAGCCAAGATCGGACAGGGGGCGGCCAGCCCCAGCATTTT
CASSQDRTGGGQPQHF
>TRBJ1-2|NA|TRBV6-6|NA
TGTGCCAGCAATACAGGGATGGATGGCTACACCTTC
CASNTGMDGYTF
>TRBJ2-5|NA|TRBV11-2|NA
TGTGCCAGCAGCTTAGGACGAGGCCAGCGCCAAGAGACCCAGTACTTC
CASSLGRGQRQETQYF
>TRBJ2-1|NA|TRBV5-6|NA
TGTGCCAGCAGCTTTTACTACAATGAGCAGTTCTTC
CASSFYYNEQFF
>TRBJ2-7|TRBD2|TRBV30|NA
TGTGCCTGGATTCCCTCAGGCGGGGGTTTCTCCTACGAGCAGTACTTC
CAWIPSGGGFSYEQYF
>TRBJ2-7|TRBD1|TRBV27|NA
TGTGCCAGCAGCACGGACAGGGAACTCTACGAGCAGTACTTC
CASSTDRELYEQYF
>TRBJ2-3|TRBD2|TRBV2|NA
TGTGCCAGCAGTGGGCTAGCGGGAGTAATAATAAATACGCAGTATTTT
CASSGLAGVIINTQYF
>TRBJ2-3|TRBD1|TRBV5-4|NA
TGTGCCAGCAGCTGGACAGGGGGCACAGATACGCAGTATTTT
CASSWTGGTDTQYF
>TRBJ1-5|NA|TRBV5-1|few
TGCGCCAGCAGCCTTCACCGGACGCCACACAATCAGCCCCAGCATTTT
CASSLHRTPHNQPQHF
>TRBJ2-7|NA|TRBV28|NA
TGTGCCAGCAAAATTATTCGGGACTCCTACGAGCAGTACTTC
CASKIIRDSYEQYF
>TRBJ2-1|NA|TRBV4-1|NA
TGCGCCAGCAGCCAAGATCAAGAGGAAAGCAGGTGGGAGCAGTTCTTC
CASSQDQEESRWEQFF
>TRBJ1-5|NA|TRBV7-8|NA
TGTGCCAGCAGCTTAGAGGCGGGTAGGAGCAATCAGCCCCAGCATTTT
CASSLEAGRSNQPQHF
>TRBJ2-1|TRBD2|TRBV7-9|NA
TGTGCCAGCAGCTTACTAGCGGGAGGAAGCAATGAGCAGTTCTTC
CASSLLAGGSNEQFF